This TCR beta chain was sequenced in a study of identical twins. Findings and limits, study-wide: The study drew conclusions from cross-sectional statistical analysis, not from following the same donors.

Template switching added a universal primer site; cDNA carried unique molecular identifiers. In TCRdb, the 5' RACE reads were re-called with MiXCR into one record per CDR3 protein. The data hold about 530,000 distinct CDR3 sequences, with 20% to 25% observed a single time. Healthy Caucasians made up all donors. Of note for this clonotype: What it recognizes is unknown.

Germline V lookup: CDR1 LGHNA, CDR2 YNFKEQ. The CDR3 is 15 residues long. The V end lost 1 base, the J end lost 2 bases, and 11 bases lay between the germline ends. The sample was also reused in another study, on yellow fever vaccine responses in identical twins. From that study: A vaccine T cell response that seemed partly convergent and partly personalized was reported in twins.

Sequencing was done on a sample of CD4+ T cells sorted from blood. The origin of this receptor is a woman aged 18-30 years in good health. The chain has TRBV4-2 and TRBJ1-1; D call uncertain. The CDR3 sequence is CASSQVHSLNTEAFF. CDR3 DNA sequence: TGTGCCAGCAGCCAAGTGCACTCCTTAAACACTGAAGCTTTCTTT.